This is a list of T cell receptor beta chains from one sample in a study of blood T cells in healthy people across ages. Each CDR3 protein is one row after TCRdb ran MiXCR on the 5' RACE reads. The table records hundreds of thousands of distinct CDR3 sequences, roughly 40% of them present only once. The specimen sequenced was blood. These TCRs come from a man aged 18 to 30 in good health. CDR3s include the opening cysteine and the closing phenylalanine or tryptophan. D genes are given only for firm matches. Size is stated for part of the rows, as once, few or many counts, or as a class when the clone is expanded.

v_gene,d_gene,len,abundance,j_gene,CDR3aa,CDR3nt
TRBV6-4,NA,15,NA,TRBJ2-1,CASSEFGASYSEQFF,TGTGCCAGCAGTGAATTTGGGGCCTCCTACAGTGAGCAGTTCTTC
TRBV6-4,NA,14,few,TRBJ2-3,CASSDSMGTDTQYF,TGTGCCAGCAGTGACTCGATGGGCACAGATACGCAGTATTTT
TRBV20-1,TRBD1,17,few,TRBJ1-2,CSAPPPLGQGAYGGYTF,TGCAGTGCTCCTCCGCCCCTAGGGCAGGGGGCTTATGGTGGCTACACCTTC
TRBV20-1,NA,14,few,TRBJ1-1,CSARTDLGGAEAFF,TGCAGTGCTAGAACCGACTTGGGTGGCGCTGAAGCTTTCTTT
TRBV20-1,NA,12,NA,TRBJ1-2,CSATEGDYGYTF,TGCAGTGCTACTGAAGGGGACTATGGCTACACCTTC
TRBV6-2/TRBV6-3,NA,16,NA,TRBJ2-1,CASGLDSLRSYNEQFF,TGTGCCAGCGGCCTTGACTCCTTACGCTCCTACAATGAGCAGTTCTTC
TRBV6-1,NA,16,few,TRBJ2-1,CASSGRTADSYNEQFF,TGTGCCAGCAGTGGCAGGACAGCCGACTCCTACAATGAGCAGTTCTTC
TRBV27,TRBD1,14,NA,TRBJ1-1,CASSRTGRYTEAFF,TGTGCCAGCAGCCGGACAGGGAGGTACACTGAAGCTTTCTTT
TRBV25-1,NA,18,NA,TRBJ1-3,CASRPNPGRTESGNTIYF,TGTGCCAGCAGACCGAATCCGGGACGGACAGAGAGTGGAAACACCATATATTTT
TRBV4-3,NA,16,NA,TRBJ2-5,CASSVRLAKGQEAQYF,TGCGCCAGCAGCGTCCGCTTGGCCAAGGGTCAGGAGGCCCAGTACTTC
TRBV6-6,TRBD1,16,NA,TRBJ2-5,CASSTGTGVLQETQYF,TGTGCCAGCAGTACCGGGACAGGAGTTTTACAAGAGACCCAGTACTTC
TRBV7-3,NA,11,NA,TRBJ2-5,CASSAPWEQYF,TGTGCCAGCAGCGCACCGTGGGAGCAGTACTTC
TRBV7-2,TRBD2,15,NA,TRBJ2-3,CASSLRWDYTDTQYF,TGTGCCAGCAGCCTTAGGTGGGACTATACAGATACGCAGTATTTT
TRBV20-1,NA,13,NA,TRBJ2-7,CSVPWDNSYEQYF,TGCAGTGTTCCGTGGGACAACTCCTACGAGCAGTACTTC
TRBV6-1,NA,13,few,TRBJ2-7,CASSGSGTGEQYF,TGTGCCAGCAGTGGGTCGGGGACGGGCGAGCAGTACTTC
TRBV7-9,NA,15,NA,TRBJ1-2,CASSPKGGSNYGYTF,TGTGCCAGCAGCCCCAAGGGGGGTTCTAACTATGGCTACACCTTC
TRBV20-1,NA,14,NA,TRBJ1-2,CSATLPRGGLVYTF,TGCAGTGCTACCCTACCCAGGGGCGGCCTTGTCTACACCTTC
TRBV12-3/TRBV12-4,NA,13,NA,TRBJ2-2,CASSPSRAGELFF,TGTGCCAGCAGTCCTTCCCGAGCGGGGGAGCTGTTTTTT
TRBV7-3,TRBD2,15,many,TRBJ2-5,CASSLSTSGGATQYF,TGTGCCAGCAGCTTAAGTACTAGCGGGGGTGCGACCCAGTACTTC
TRBV4-3,NA,15,NA,TRBJ1-2,CASSQGLGVGYGYTF,TGCGCCAGCAGCCAAGGACTCGGGGTGGGCTATGGCTACACCTTC
TRBV5-1,TRBD1,18,many,TRBJ2-1,CASSWGYGTGPRYNEQFF,TGCGCCAGCAGCTGGGGTTATGGGACAGGGCCTCGATACAATGAGCAGTTCTTC
TRBV10-3,NA,15,few,TRBJ1-4,CAIRTTRDSNEKLFF,TGTGCCATCAGGACAACAAGGGACTCTAATGAAAAACTGTTTTTT
TRBV29-1,NA,13,few,TRBJ2-7,CSVAPGAPYEQYF,TGCAGCGTTGCCCCAGGGGCCCCCTACGAGCAGTACTTC
TRBV5-1,NA,15,many,TRBJ2-3,CASSFGQKRTDTQYF,TGCGCCAGCAGCTTCGGACAAAAGCGCACAGATACGCAGTATTTT
TRBV12-3/TRBV12-4,NA,15,many,TRBJ2-3,CASSPGGVNTDTQYF,TGTGCCAGCAGTCCCGGGGGTGTGAATACGGATACGCAGTATTTT
TRBV7-9,NA,12,few,TRBJ2-7,CASSLIAYEQYF,TGTGCCAGCAGCTTGATCGCGTACGAGCAGTACTTC
TRBV29-1,NA,12,many,TRBJ2-3,CRIGGPTDTQYF,TGCAGAATCGGGGGTCCTACAGATACGCAGTATTTT
TRBV7-6,NA,14,few,TRBJ2-5,CASSPLAPQETQYF,TGTGCCAGCAGTCCACTAGCACCCCAAGAGACCCAGTACTTC
TRBV7-2,NA,14,few,TRBJ2-5,CASSFGELAETQYF,TGTGCCAGCAGCTTCGGAGAGCTAGCGGAGACCCAGTACTTC
TRBV5-1,NA,14,NA,TRBJ1-4,CASSALDRDEKLFF,TGCGCCAGCAGCGCCCTGGACAGAGACGAAAAACTGTTTTTT
TRBV21-1,NA,16,few,TRBJ1-6,CASNPQWDGPNSPLHF,TGTGCCAGCAACCCACAGTGGGACGGACCAAATTCACCCCTCCACTTT